The T cell receptor (beta chain) described here comes from a study of T cells after yellow fever vaccination. In making TCR cDNA, 5'RACE template switching added a universal primer site and UMIs to it. TCRdb reprocessed the 5' RACE reads via MiXCR and lists one record per CDR3 protein. The data hold about 240,000 distinct CDR3 sequences, with 3.6% observed a single time. This clonotype occurred many times. Antigen: not known. Findings and limits, study-wide: Most clones from primary vaccination resurfaced after the booster (around 97% CD4, over 75% CD8). Researchers report a weaker secondary response that nonetheless peaked faster, day 5 versus 15.

After removal of 10 bases from V and 9 bases from J, the junction contained 8 bases not matched to a gene. CDR1 is SGHTA and CDR2 is FQGNSA in the germline V gene. The CDR3 runs to 13 residues. The V call is TRBV7-2, the J call TRBJ2-3, with 12 bases aligning to TRBD2. The sample was PBMCs, taken 15 days after the yellow fever booster vaccination. This TCR derives from a man between 18 and 29 years old who received the YFV17D yellow fever vaccine. CDR3 amino acids: CATDALAGGTQYF. As DNA, the CDR3 is TGTGCCACAGATGCCCTAGCGGGGGGGACGCAGTATTTT. The full variable domain, in which reference TRBV7-2 and TRBJ2-3 provide the parts outside the CDR3, is GAGVSQSPSNKVTEKGKDVELRCDPISGHTALYWYRQSLGQGLEFLIYFQGNSAPDKSGLPSDRFSAERTGGSVSTLTIQRTQQEDSAVYLCATDALAGGTQYFGPGTRLTVL.